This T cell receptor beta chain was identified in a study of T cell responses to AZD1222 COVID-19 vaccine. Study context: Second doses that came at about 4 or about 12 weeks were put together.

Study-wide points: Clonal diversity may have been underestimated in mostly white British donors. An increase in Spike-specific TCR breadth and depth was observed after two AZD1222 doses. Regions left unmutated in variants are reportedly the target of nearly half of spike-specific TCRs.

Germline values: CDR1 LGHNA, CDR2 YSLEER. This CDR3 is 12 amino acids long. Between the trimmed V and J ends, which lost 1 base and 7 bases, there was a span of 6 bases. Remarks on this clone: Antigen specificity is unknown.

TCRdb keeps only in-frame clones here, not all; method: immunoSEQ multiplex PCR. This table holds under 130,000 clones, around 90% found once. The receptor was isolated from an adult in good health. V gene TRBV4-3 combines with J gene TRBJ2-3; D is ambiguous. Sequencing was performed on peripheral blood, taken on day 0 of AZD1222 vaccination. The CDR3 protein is CASSQGAYTQYF. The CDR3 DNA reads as TGCGCCAGCAGCCAAGGAGCCTATACGCAGTATTTT.